Listed here are 10 T cell receptor beta chains from one sample, sequenced in a study of Graves' ophthalmopathy and Graves' hyperthyroidism. TCR beta CDR3 amplification used RNA transcripts. Second-round multiplex PCR came after first-round RT-PCR with HTBI primers. TCRdb passed the multiplex PCR reads through MiXCR, listing each CDR3 protein once. The table lists just over 600,000 distinct CDR3 sequences, 22% of them singletons. The sequenced sample was peripheral blood. These receptors all stem from a woman between 18 and 29 years old with stable Graves' hyperthyroidism. Some clones in this sample may be carry-over from other donors' samples.

This clonotype was counted many times. This chain joins TRBV11-2 and TRBJ2-7; 13 nucleotides line up with TRBD2. This CDR3 region has 16 residues. V shed 5 bases, J shed 3 bases, and the junction held 7 bases outside the gene matches. CDR1 and CDR2 (germline): SGHAT, FQNNGV. The CDR3: CASSPRLAGGLYEQYF. The CDR3 nucleotides read TGTGCCAGCAGCCCTCGACTAGCGGGAGGACTCTACGAGCAGTACTTC. The variable domain in full, with the rest retrieved from reference TRBV11-2 and TRBJ2-7, is EAGVAQSPRYKIIEKRQSVAFWCNPISGHATLYWYQQILGQGPKLLIQFQNNGVVDDSQLPKDRFSAERLKGVDSTLKIQPAKLEDSAVYLCASSPRLAGGLYEQYFGPGTRLTVT.

The chain is built from TRBV12-3 or TRBV12-4 and TRBJ1-5; 10 bases align to TRBD1. V lost 4 bases to trimming and J lost 7 bases; unmatched junction nucleotides: 7. The CDR3 has 15 amino acids. CDR3 loop: CASSSSTGGGQPQHF. CDR3 bases: TGTGCCAGCAGTTCGTCGACAGGGGGCGGGCAGCCCCAGCATTTT.

This clonotype occurred many times. CDR3 region: CASRDSSNQPQHF. Written as DNA, the CDR3 is TGTGCCAGCAGAGACAGCAGCAATCAGCCCCAGCATTTT. The chain carries TRBV6-1 and TRBJ1-5; D perhaps matches TRBD1 (5 bases). The germline gives CDR1 MNHNS, CDR2 SASEGT. CDR3 length: 13 amino acids. V gave up 6 bases and J gave up 1 base, with 7 bases separating them.

In its sample, this clonotype was seen many times. V is TRBV6-1 and J is TRBJ1-2; D perhaps matches TRBD1 (6 bases). Per germline, CDR1 MNHNS and CDR2 SASEGT. Trimming left V 2 bases short and J 3 bases short, with 13 bases between. The length of the CDR3 is 15 residues. The CDR3 nucleotides read TGTGCCAGCAGTGAATCGGGGGGCGCGGACTATGGCTACACCTTC. Its translation is CASSESGGADYGYTF.

This clonotype came up many times. One end of the junction does not line up with germline, which may come from a read error. The rearrangement joins TRBV27 to TRBJ2-2; TRBD2 agrees at 15 bases. Looked up from germline, CDR1 is MNHEY and CDR2 is SMNVEV (reference sequence). The CDR3 contains 21 residues. Here the CDR3 reads CASNLPGLAGGRSTNTGELFF. Here the CDR3 DNA reads TGTGCCAGCAATTTACCGGGACTAGCGGGAGGTCGATCTACGAACACCGGGGAGCTGTTTTTT.

This chain links TRBV6-1 with TRBJ2-5; D unclear. The ends were cut back, 1 base at V and 1 base at J, with 10 bases in the middle. The length of the CDR3 is 15 residues. CDR1 MNHNS and CDR2 SASEGT come from the germline V gene. The chain's CDR3 is CASSEVGVGQETQYF. In nucleotides, the CDR3 is TGTGCCAGCAGTGAAGTTGGGGTTGGCCAAGAGACCCAGTACTTC.

This clonotype appeared many times. The chain couples TRBV5-1 to TRBJ1-1; 8 nucleotides align to TRBD1. Germline loops: CDR1 SGHRS, CDR2 YFSETQ. Trimming took 0 bases from V and 3 from J; bases not matched to a gene: 1. There are 14 residues in the CDR3. This CDR3 reads CASSLGTGYTEAFF. CDR3 sequence (DNA): TGCGCCAGCAGCTTGGGGACAGGGTACACTGAAGCTTTCTTT.

This clonotype came up a few times. The rearrangement uses TRBV6-1 and TRBJ1-2; tentatively, D is TRBD1 (5 bases). Germline loops: CDR1 MNHNS, CDR2 SASEGT. The V gene lost 6 bases and the J gene lost 8 bases, with 25 bases spanning the gap. The length of the CDR3 is 16 residues. CDR3 in amino acids: CASRPPLRDAHEGYTF. CDR3 DNA sequence: TGTGCCAGCAGACCCCCTCTCCGGGACGCCCATGAGGGCTACACCTTC.

This clonotype was found a few times. The rearrangement uses TRBV11-2 and TRBJ1-6; 7 nucleotides align to TRBD1. Germline loops: CDR1 SGHAT, CDR2 FQNNGV. Trimming at V came to 5 bases and at J to 10 bases, leaving 14 bases not matched to a gene. This CDR3 comprises 16 residues. In nucleotides, the CDR3 is TGTGCCAGCAGCCCATCAGGGGGGACAGTAGGGTCACCCCTCCACTTT. As protein: CASSPSGGTVGSPLHF.

There are many counts of this clonotype. This rearrangement joins TRBV2 to TRBJ1-2, with a weak D call TRBD1 (6 bases). Germline loops: CDR1 SNHLY, CDR2 FYNNEI. Trimming pared 8 bases from V and 1 base from J, leaving 17 bases between. CDR3 length: 15 residues. DNA of the CDR3: TGTGCCAGCCGGGGGGCAGGACTCCTTAACTATGGCTACACCTTC. Translation: CASRGAGLLNYGYTF.